The 24 T cell receptor beta chains given below trace back to one sample, sequenced in a study of PD-L1 blockade in urothelial cancer. The assay was immunoSEQ multiplex PCR, and TCRdb's table has in-frame clones only and misses some. The table lists roughly 45,000 clones, approximately 80% of them singletons. Time point meaning: pretreatment peripheral blood. The sample was PBMCs, taken around atezolizumab (anti-PD-L1) treatment. These receptors came from a man between 60 and 70 years old with urothelial cancer.

The V gene is TRBV30, the J gene TRBJ1-3, with D tentatively TRBD1 (5 bases). The CDR3 covers 13 residues. The V end lost 2 bases, the J end lost 2 bases, and 7 bases lay between the germline ends. Per germline, CDR1 GTSNPN and CDR2 SVGIG (reference sequence). CDR3 DNA: TGTGCCTGGAGTAAAGGGGCTGGAAACACCATATATTTT. Protein sequence: CAWSKGAGNTIYF.

This clone came up a few times. The J gene is TRBJ1-5, the V gene TRBV2; D uncertain. Looked up from germline, CDR1 is SNHLY and CDR2 is FYNNEI. V lost 2 bases, J lost 2 bases, and 7 bases lay in between. The CDR3 is made up of 14 amino acids. The CDR3 region is CASSERRGNQPQHF. DNA for the CDR3: TGTGCCAGCAGTGAACGGCGGGGCAATCAGCCCCAGCATTTT.

This clone was observed a single time. The chain recombines TRBV6-1 with TRBJ1-3; tentatively, D is TRBD1 (5 bases). CDR3 size: 15 residues. The germline CDR1 and CDR2 sequences are MNHNS and SASEGT. Trimming removed 4 bases at V and 1 base at J, with 11 bases between. The CDR3 protein is CASSAQRQSGNTIYF. The DNA of the CDR3 is TGTGCCAGCAGTGCACAAAGACAGTCTGGAAACACCATATATTTT.

The chain couples TRBV6-5 to TRBJ2-3, with 11 positions matching TRBD2. CDR1 and CDR2 (germline): MNHEY, SVGAGI. The ends lost 6 bases at V and 3 bases at J; junction bases unmatched: 2. The CDR3 runs 14 residues. Written as DNA, the CDR3 is TGTGCCAGCAGGGTAGCGGGAGGGACAGATACGCAGTATTTT. Translating it yields CASRVAGGTDTQYF.

CDR3 sequence reads: CASSPGDPYTEGYTF. CDR3 DNA sequence: TGCGCCAGCAGCCCGGGGGACCCATATACCGAGGGCTACACCTTC. The V call is TRBV5-1, the J call TRBJ1-2; D might be TRBD1 (5 bases). This CDR3 has 15 amino acids. The germline V and J ends were trimmed by 4 bases and 8 bases, with 21 bases remaining between them. Germline V gene lookup returns CDR1 SGHRS and CDR2 YFSETQ.

A few counts support this clone. This chain links TRBV7-2 with TRBJ2-2, with 8 positions matching TRBD1. This CDR3 is 18 amino acids long. V shed 5 bases, J shed 5 bases, and the junction held 16 bases outside the gene matches. Looked up from germline, CDR1 is SGHTA and CDR2 is FQGNSA. DNA of the CDR3: TGTGCCAGCAGCACAATGACAGGGGTTGGTAGTTGGACCGGGGAGCTGTTTTTT. Its translation: CASSTMTGVGSWTGELFF.

The rearrangement uses TRBV29-1 and TRBJ1-1; 10 bases are a match to TRBD1. From germline, CDR1 is SQVTM and CDR2 ANQGSEA. The CDR3 is 15 residues long. Trimming cost V 7 bases and J 0 bases; bases outside gene matches: 8. The CDR3 DNA reads as TGCAGCGGGCTCCGGGACAGGGGCATGAACACTGAAGCTTTCTTT. This translates into CSGLRDRGMNTEAFF.

The gene calls are TRBV10-1 and TRBJ2-1, with D unresolved. V dropped 2 bases and J dropped 5 bases, with 16 bases sitting between them. CDR1 WNHNN and CDR2 SYGVQD come from the germline V gene (reference sequence). CDR3 length: 16 amino acids. CDR3 in DNA: TGCGCCAGCAGTGAGGGGTATTGGCAGGAAGACAATGAGCAGTTCTTC. The encoded protein is CASSEGYWQEDNEQFF.

This clone came up once. The chain combines TRBV11-3 with TRBJ2-3; no clear D. Germline CDR1 reads SGHNT; CDR2 reads YENEEA. The ends were cut back, 1 base at V and 1 base at J, with 9 bases in the middle. This CDR3 is 15 amino acids long. CDR3 DNA: TGTGCCAGCAGCTTAGTTCCCGGAGGCACAGATACGCAGTATTTT. Translating gives CASSLVPGGTDTQYF.

The chain joins TRBV4-3 to TRBJ2-5; D gene uncertain. Trimming stripped 2 bases from V and 5 bases from J, with 15 bases between. The CDR3 has 15 amino acids. Germline-derived CDR1 and CDR2 are LGHNA and YSLEER. CDR3 loop: CASSQNFGSLETQYF. CDR3 sequence (DNA): TGCGCCAGCAGCCAAAATTTCGGTAGCTTGGAGACCCAGTACTTC.

A single count supports this clone. The J gene is TRBJ2-7, the V gene TRBV28; TRBD1 matches at 9 bases. Per germline, CDR1 MDHEN and CDR2 SYDVKM. The ends lost 2 bases at V and 2 bases at J; junction bases unmatched: 7. This CDR3 has 16 amino acids. The CDR3 DNA follows: TGTGCCAGCAGTTTACCCCCCGGGACAGGGACCTACGAGCAGTACTTC. This sequence encodes CASSLPPGTGTYEQYF.

The chain couples TRBV9 to TRBJ1-6; a possible D gene is TRBD1 (6 bases). V was pared by 0 bases and J by 9 bases, with 7 bases between. Germline values: CDR1 SGDLS, CDR2 YYNGEE. The length of the CDR3 is 13 residues. CDR3 in DNA: TGTGCCAGCAGCGTAGAAGGGGGTTCACCCCTCCACTTT. Its protein product is CASSVEGGSPLHF.

This clone was counted a few times. The rearrangement joins TRBV6-4 to TRBJ1-2; D call uncertain. Trimming stripped 2 bases from V and 7 bases from J, with 8 bases between. The length of the CDR3 is 12 residues. Germline V lookup: CDR1 MRHNA, CDR2 SNTAGT. CDR3 protein: CASSDNMVGYTF. The DNA for the CDR3 is TGTGCCAGCAGTGACAACATGGTTGGCTACACCTTC.

The chain has TRBV28 and TRBJ2-7, with 9 positions matching TRBD2. This CDR3 region has 15 residues. J lost 2 bases, V lost 6 bases, and 8 bases had no gene match. Per germline, CDR1 MDHEN and CDR2 SYDVKM. The CDR3: CASSRAGGQAYEQYF. CDR3 coding DNA: TGTGCCAGCAGCCGAGCGGGAGGCCAAGCCTACGAGCAGTACTTC.

The CDR3 protein is CASSPVRDRAVDTIYF. The CDR3 bases are TGTGCCAGCAGCCCCGTCCGGGACAGGGCGGTGGACACCATATATTTT. This chain joins TRBV7-2 and TRBJ1-3; 9 bases map to TRBD1. Germline V gene sequence: CDR1 SGHTA, CDR2 FQGNSA. Losses at the gene ends were 5 bases for V and 8 bases for J; bases not matched to a gene: 13. The CDR3 extends over 16 amino acids.

This chain links TRBV2 with TRBJ2-1, with TRBD1 matching 9 bases. The CDR3 has 15 amino acids. After removal of 5 bases from V and 8 bases from J, the junction contained 10 bases not matched to a gene. Germline loops: CDR1 SNHLY, CDR2 FYNNEI. CDR3 DNA: TGTGCCAGCAGTACCCTGGGACAGGGAATGCATGAGCAGTTCTTC. This sequence encodes CASSTLGQGMHEQFF.

The rearrangement links TRBV2 to TRBJ2-5; D gene uncertain. Germline CDR1 is SNHLY and CDR2 is FYNNEI. This CDR3 is 15 amino acids long. Trimming pared 2 bases from V and 0 bases from J, leaving 10 bases between. The CDR3 loop reads CASSEILSYQETQYF. For the CDR3, the DNA is TGTGCCAGCAGTGAAATCCTCTCGTACCAAGAGACCCAGTACTTC.

V gene TRBV5-4 combines with J gene TRBJ2-7; possible D gene TRBD2, 7 bases. Germline V CDR1 and CDR2: SGHNT, YYREEE (reference sequence). V gave up 1 base and J gave up 0 bases, with 23 bases separating them. The CDR3 spans 19 residues. Here the CDR3 reads CASSLISGWGGTTSYEQYF. Written as DNA, the CDR3 is TGTGCCAGCAGCTTGATCTCGGGGTGGGGGGGCACTACCTCCTACGAGCAGTACTTC.

The rearrangement joins TRBV13 to TRBJ1-1; TRBD1 aligns across 9 bases. The CDR3 has 15 amino acids. The germline CDR1 and CDR2 sequences are PRHDT and FYEKMQ (reference sequence). Losses at the gene ends were 0 bases for V and 1 base for J; bases not matched to a gene: 0. The CDR3 DNA sequence: TGTGCCAGCAGCTTAGGGGACAGGGGGAACACTGAAGCTTTCTTT. Translating it yields CASSLGDRGNTEAFF.

This clone was seen once. In nucleotides, the CDR3 is TGCGCCAGCAGCTTGGTATTCCTCTCGGATACGCAGTATTTT. Translation: CASSLVFLSDTQYF. The V gene is TRBV5-1, the J gene TRBJ2-3; no clear D. The CDR3 totals 14 residues. Trimming cost V 0 bases and J 6 bases, with 11 bases left between them. The germline CDR1 and CDR2 sequences are SGHRS and YFSETQ.

The sample holds many counts of this clone. The rearrangement links TRBV14 to TRBJ2-5; D possibly corresponds to TRBD2 (6 bases). The germline V and J ends were trimmed by 8 bases and 7 bases, with 14 bases remaining between them. The length of the CDR3 is 12 residues. CDR1 SGHDN and CDR2 FVKESK come from the germline V gene. The CDR3, as DNA: TGTGCCAGCGGGGGGAGCTCAGGGACCCAGTACTTC. As protein: CASGGSSGTQYF.

This clone was found once. The rearrangement joins TRBV7-9 to TRBJ2-1; D possibly corresponds to TRBD2 (5 bases). V was shortened by 5 bases and J by 2 bases, with 13 bases between the two germline ends. This CDR3 region has 15 residues. The germline V gene encodes CDR1 SEHNR and CDR2 FQNEAQ (reference sequence). The CDR3 DNA reads as TGTGCCAGCAGCGCAACCGGGGTTCCCTACAATGAGCAGTTCTTC. Translating gives CASSATGVPYNEQFF.

The chain uses TRBV6-1 and TRBJ2-1; TRBD2 matches at 12 bases. With V trimmed by 6 bases and J by 8 bases, 5 bases remained unmatched. The germline V gene has CDR1 MNHNS and CDR2 SASEGT. This CDR3 is built from 14 residues. The CDR3 sequence: CASRRLAGEHEQFF. The CDR3 coding sequence is TGTGCCAGCAGAAGACTAGCGGGAGAACATGAGCAGTTCTTC.

About this clone: Germline is not matched at one junction end, which may reflect a read error. The chain recombines TRBV6-6 with TRBJ2-7, with D perhaps matching TRBD1 (5 bases). The CDR3 contains 14 residues. The germline CDR1 and CDR2 sequences are MNHNY and SVGAGI (reference sequence). CDR3 region: CASSHSNPRVEQYF. The CDR3 bases are TGTGCCAGCAGTCACTCAAACCCCAGGGTCGAGCAGTACTTC.